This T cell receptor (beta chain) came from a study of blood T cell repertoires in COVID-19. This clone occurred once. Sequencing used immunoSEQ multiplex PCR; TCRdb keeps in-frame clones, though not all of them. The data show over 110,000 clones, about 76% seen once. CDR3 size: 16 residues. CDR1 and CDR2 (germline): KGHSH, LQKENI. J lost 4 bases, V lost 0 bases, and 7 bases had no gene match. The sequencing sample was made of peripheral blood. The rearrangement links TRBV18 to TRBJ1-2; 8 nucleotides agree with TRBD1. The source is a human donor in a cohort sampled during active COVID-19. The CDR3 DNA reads TGTGCCAGCTCACCACCCCTCGGACAGGGCAGCTATGGCTACACCTTC. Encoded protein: CASSPPLGQGSYGYTF. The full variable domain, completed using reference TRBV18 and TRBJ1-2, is NAGVMQNPRHLVRRRGQEARLRCSPMKGHSHVYWYRQLPEEGLKFMVYLQKENIIDESGMPKERFSAEFPKEGPSILRIQQVVRGDSAAYFCASSPPLGQGSYGYTFGSGTRLTVV.